This T cell receptor beta chain was sequenced for a study of cytomegalovirus exposure and HLA in healthy donors. PCR amplification relied on 60 Vbeta primers (plus 13 Jbeta primers). TCRdb keeps only in-frame clones here, not all; method: immunoSEQ multiplex PCR. The sample contains some 150,000 clones, roughly 82% of which appear only once. The germline gives CDR1 GTSNPN, CDR2 SVGIG (reference sequence). The CDR3 spans 14 residues. V lost 2 bases to trimming and J lost 5 bases; unmatched junction nucleotides: 3. The receptor's source is a man in his fifties or sixties in good health and CMV-seropositive. The sequencing sample was made of PBMCs. The V call is TRBV30, the J call TRBJ1-6, with 7 bases fitting TRBD1. CDR3 nucleotides: TGTGCCTGGAGTAGGGACAGTAATAATTCACCCCTCCACTTT. Translation gives CAWSRDSNNSPLHF.